The 5 T cell receptor beta chains below were found in one sample sequenced in a study of T cell responses to AZD1222 COVID-19 vaccine. Only in-frame clones appear in the TCRdb table, and some are missing; sequencing was by immunoSEQ multiplex PCR. This table holds about 83,000 clones, roughly 90% found once. This material consisted of peripheral blood, taken on day 0 of MenACWY control vaccination. These receptors were obtained from an adult in good health.

The CDR3 reads CASSYSTAETQYF. The CDR3 region has the DNA TGTGCCAGCAGTTACTCGACGGCAGAGACCCAGTACTTC. V usage is TRBV6-5 and J usage is TRBJ2-5, with D uncertain. CDR3 length equals 13 residues. Trimming took off 0 bases at V and 4 bases at J, with 6 bases between the two ends. The germline V gene encodes CDR1 MNHEY and CDR2 SVGAGI.

The chain joins TRBV7-9 to TRBJ1-2; D not resolved. CDR1 and CDR2 (germline): SEHNR, FQNEAQ (reference sequence). The CDR3 has 13 amino acids. V lost 2 bases and J lost 10, with 14 bases in between. The CDR3 protein is CASSLSGMRDYTF. The DNA for the CDR3 is TGTGCCAGCAGCTTATCGGGCATGAGAGACTACACCTTC.

The rearrangement links TRBV28 to TRBJ1-2, with a tentative D call TRBD1 (6 bases). Germline loops: CDR1 MDHEN, CDR2 SYDVKM. The germline V and J ends were trimmed by 6 bases and 0 bases, with 14 bases remaining between them. There are 15 residues in the CDR3. The CDR3 loop is CASRSGQLANYGYTF. The CDR3, as DNA: TGTGCCAGCAGATCCGGACAGCTAGCTAACTATGGCTACACCTTC.

The rearrangement links TRBV25-1 to TRBJ2-1; tentatively, D is TRBD1 or TRBD2 (5 bases each). This CDR3 has 16 residues. Trimming left V 4 bases short and J 2 bases short, with 15 bases between. Germline-derived CDR1 and CDR2 are MGHDK and SYGVNS. The CDR3 loop reads CASSGWDAPTYNEQFF. The DNA of the CDR3 is TGTGCCAGCAGTGGATGGGACGCCCCTACCTACAATGAGCAGTTCTTC. Looking up the rest from reference TRBV25-1 and TRBJ2-1 gives the full variable domain: EADIYQTPRYLVIGTGKKITLECSQTMGHDKMYWYQQDPGMELHLIHYSYGVNSTEKGDLSSESTVSRIRTEHFPLTLESARPSHTSQYLCASSGWDAPTYNEQFFGPGTRLTVL.

The J gene is TRBJ1-1, the V gene TRBV7-2; no definite D call. The CDR3 extends over 14 amino acids. V was clipped by 5 bases and J by 1 base, with 11 bases between them. The germline V gene has CDR1 SGHTA and CDR2 FQGNSA. CDR3 sequence reads: CASSPLTQNTEAFF. For the CDR3, the DNA is TGTGCCAGCAGCCCCCTGACCCAGAACACTGAAGCTTTCTTT.